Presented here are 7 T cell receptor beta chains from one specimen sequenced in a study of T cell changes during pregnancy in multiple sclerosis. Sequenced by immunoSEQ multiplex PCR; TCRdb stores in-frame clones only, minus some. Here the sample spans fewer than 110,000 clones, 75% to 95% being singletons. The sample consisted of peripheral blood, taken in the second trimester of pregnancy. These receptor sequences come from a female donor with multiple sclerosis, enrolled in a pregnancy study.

CDR3 nucleotide sequence: TGTGCCTGGAGTGTCGCGGAAGACGGCACAGATACGCAGTATTTT. It encodes CAWSVAEDGTDTQYF. The chain uses TRBV30 and TRBJ2-3; D ambiguous. This CDR3 is built from 15 residues. In germline, CDR1 is GTSNPN, CDR2 SVGIG (reference sequence). V was shortened by 0 bases and J by 1 base, with 11 bases between the two germline ends.

CDR3 coding DNA: TGTGCCAGCAGTGTTAAAGAGGGGACCCAGTACTTC. Amino acids: CASSVKEGTQYF. V and J are TRBV9 and TRBJ2-5; D perhaps matches TRBD2 (5 bases). The length of the CDR3 is 12 residues. CDR1 is SGDLS and CDR2 is YYNGEE in the germline V gene. V was clipped by 5 bases and J by 7 bases, with 12 bases between them.

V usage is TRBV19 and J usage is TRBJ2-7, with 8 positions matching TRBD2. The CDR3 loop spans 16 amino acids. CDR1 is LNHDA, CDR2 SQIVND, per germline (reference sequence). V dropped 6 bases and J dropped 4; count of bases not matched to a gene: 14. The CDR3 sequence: CASRRSGAGGVYEQYF. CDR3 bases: TGTGCCAGTAGGCGTTCTGGGGCGGGAGGTGTTTACGAGCAGTACTTC.

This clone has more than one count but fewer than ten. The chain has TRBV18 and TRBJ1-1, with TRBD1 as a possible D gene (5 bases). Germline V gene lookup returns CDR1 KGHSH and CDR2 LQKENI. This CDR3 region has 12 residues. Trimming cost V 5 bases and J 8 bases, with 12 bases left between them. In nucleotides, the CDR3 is TGTGCCAGCTCAAGGGCGGGACTGGAAGCTTTCTTT. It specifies CASSRAGLEAFF.

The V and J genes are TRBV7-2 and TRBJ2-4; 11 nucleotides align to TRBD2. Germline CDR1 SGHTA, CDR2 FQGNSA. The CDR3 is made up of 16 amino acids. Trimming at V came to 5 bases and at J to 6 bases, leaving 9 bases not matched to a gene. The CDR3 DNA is TGTGCCAGCAGCCTTGGGTTGACTAGCGGGACAAACATTCAGTACTTC. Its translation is CASSLGLTSGTNIQYF. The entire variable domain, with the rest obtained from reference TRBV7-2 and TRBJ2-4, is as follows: GAGVSQSPSNKVTEKGKDVELRCDPISGHTALYWYRQSLGQGLEFLIYFQGNSAPDKSGLPSDRFSAERTGGSVSTLTIQRTQQEDSAVYLCASSLGLTSGTNIQYFGAGTRLSVL.

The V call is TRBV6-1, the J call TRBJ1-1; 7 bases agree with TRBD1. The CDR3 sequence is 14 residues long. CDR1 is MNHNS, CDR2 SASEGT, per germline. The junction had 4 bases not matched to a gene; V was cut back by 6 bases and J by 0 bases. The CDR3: CASRETGMNTEAFF. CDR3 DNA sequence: TGTGCCAGCAGGGAGACAGGGATGAACACTGAAGCTTTCTTT.

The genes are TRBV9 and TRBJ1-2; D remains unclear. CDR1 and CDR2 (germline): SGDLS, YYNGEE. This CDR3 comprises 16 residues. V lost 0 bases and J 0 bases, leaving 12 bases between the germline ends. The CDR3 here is CASSVAPSKTNYGYTF. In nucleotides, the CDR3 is TGTGCCAGCAGCGTAGCGCCTAGTAAAACTAACTATGGCTACACCTTC.